The rows below give T cell receptor beta chains drawn from one sample of a study of T-cell reconstitution after alpha-beta-depleted transplantation in children. Each CDR3 protein gets one entry after TCRdb re-called the PCR reads with MiXCR. Counted here are approximately 650,000 distinct CDR3 sequences, about an eighth occurring once; the ten biggest clones make up around 0.8%. The sample consisted of PBMCs, taken before TCRalphabeta/CD19-depleted stem cell transplant. Source of these receptors: a girl aged 2-10 years with congenital amegakaryocytic thrombocytopenia, due to receive a stem cell transplant. The CDR3 runs from the conserved cysteine through the conserved F or W.

v_call: TRBV18
j_call: TRBJ2-5
cdr3_aa: CASSPGLAGDETQYF

v_call: TRBV19
j_call: TRBJ2-7
cdr3_aa: CASTTIAGDGYEQYF

v_call: TRBV12-3/TRBV12-4
j_call: TRBJ2-1
cdr3_aa: CASRPGLDEQFF

v_call: TRBV7-6
j_call: TRBJ2-3
cdr3_aa: CASRQTGLATDTQYF

v_call: TRBV7-8
j_call: TRBJ2-3
cdr3_aa: CASSGPPPEYTDTQYF

v_call: TRBV29-1
j_call: TRBJ2-3
cdr3_aa: CSVDGRGQGTDTQYF

v_call: TRBV5-8
j_call: TRBJ1-5
cdr3_aa: CASNFRGVGNQPQHF

v_call: TRBV21-1
j_call: TRBJ2-7
cdr3_aa: CASSPIWGAGRVVEAAYEQYF

v_call: TRBV5-1
j_call: TRBJ2-1
cdr3_aa: CASSPLTSNEQFF

v_call: TRBV12-3/TRBV12-4
j_call: TRBJ2-5
cdr3_aa: CASSFNDRMAGVTQYF

v_call: TRBV30
j_call: TRBJ2-3
cdr3_aa: CAWSADRVIADTQYF

v_call: TRBV5-1
j_call: TRBJ2-5
cdr3_aa: CASSLVGTSGTETQYF

v_call: TRBV28
j_call: TRBJ2-7
cdr3_aa: CASSLWGGGEHEQYF

v_call: TRBV29-1
j_call: TRBJ2-7
cdr3_aa: CSGGLLVEEYEQYF

v_call: TRBV6-5
j_call: TRBJ1-5
cdr3_aa: CASSYFIIFGGPFFNQPQHF

v_call: TRBV12-3/TRBV12-4
j_call: TRBJ1-2
cdr3_aa: CASSTAYYGYTF

v_call: TRBV27
j_call: TRBJ2-7
cdr3_aa: CASSSTSKAVEQYF

v_call: TRBV20-1
j_call: TRBJ2-7
cdr3_aa: CSAAILAGNSPYEQYF

v_call: TRBV30
j_call: TRBJ2-1
cdr3_aa: CAWMGQDRVNEQFF

v_call: TRBV7-9
j_call: TRBJ2-1
cdr3_aa: CASSSGLAANNEQFF

v_call: TRBV20-1
j_call: TRBJ2-7
cdr3_aa: CSAPPFRATVRAGEQYF

v_call: TRBV12-3/TRBV12-4
j_call: TRBJ1-5
cdr3_aa: CASSFGAGREAQHF

v_call: TRBV27
j_call: TRBJ2-2
cdr3_aa: CASSSSTYNNHRNTGELFF

v_call: TRBV11-1
j_call: TRBJ2-1
cdr3_aa: CASSRRPSLAGAPNEQFF

v_call: TRBV6-5
j_call: TRBJ2-7
cdr3_aa: CASSYPPTPGRTSYEQYF

v_call: TRBV20-1
j_call: TRBJ1-6
cdr3_aa: CSARLPGTASPLHF

v_call: TRBV29-1
j_call: TRBJ2-1
cdr3_aa: CSVELSREGQFGQFF

v_call: TRBV2
j_call: TRBJ1-3
cdr3_aa: CASTGLRNGNTIYF

v_call: TRBV30
j_call: TRBJ1-5
cdr3_aa: CAWSVLGVRQPQHF